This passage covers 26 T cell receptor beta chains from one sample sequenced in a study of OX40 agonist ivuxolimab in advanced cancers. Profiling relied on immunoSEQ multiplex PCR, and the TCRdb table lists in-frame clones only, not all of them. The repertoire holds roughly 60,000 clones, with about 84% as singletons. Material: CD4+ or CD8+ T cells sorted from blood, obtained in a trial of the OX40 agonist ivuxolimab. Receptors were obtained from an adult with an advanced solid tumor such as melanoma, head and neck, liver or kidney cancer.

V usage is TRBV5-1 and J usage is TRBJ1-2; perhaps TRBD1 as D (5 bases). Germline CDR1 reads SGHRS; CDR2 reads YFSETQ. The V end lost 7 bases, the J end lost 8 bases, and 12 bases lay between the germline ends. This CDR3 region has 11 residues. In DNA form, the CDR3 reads TGCGCCAGCCGGTTAGAGGGGGGCTACACCTTC. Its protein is CASRLEGGYTF.

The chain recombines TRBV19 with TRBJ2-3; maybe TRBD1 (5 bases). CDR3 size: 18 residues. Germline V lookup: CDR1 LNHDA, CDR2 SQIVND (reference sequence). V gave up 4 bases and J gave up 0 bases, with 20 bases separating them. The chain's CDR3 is CASSNSYRQLTSTDTQYF. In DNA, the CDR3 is TGTGCCAGTAGTAACTCCTACCGACAGCTCACTAGCACAGATACGCAGTATTTT.

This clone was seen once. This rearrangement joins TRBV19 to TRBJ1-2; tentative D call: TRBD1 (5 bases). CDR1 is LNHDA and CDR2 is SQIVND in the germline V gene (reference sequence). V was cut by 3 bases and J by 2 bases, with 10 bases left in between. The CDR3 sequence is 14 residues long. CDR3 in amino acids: CASSMERGNYGYTF. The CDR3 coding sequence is TGTGCCAGTAGTATGGAAAGGGGCAACTATGGCTACACCTTC. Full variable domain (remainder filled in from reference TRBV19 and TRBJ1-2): DGGITQSPKYLFRKEGQNVTLSCEQNLNHDAMYWYRQDPGQGLRLIYYSQIVNDFQKGDIAEGYSVSREKKESFPLTVTSAQKNPTAFYLCASSMERGNYGYTFGSGTRLTVV.

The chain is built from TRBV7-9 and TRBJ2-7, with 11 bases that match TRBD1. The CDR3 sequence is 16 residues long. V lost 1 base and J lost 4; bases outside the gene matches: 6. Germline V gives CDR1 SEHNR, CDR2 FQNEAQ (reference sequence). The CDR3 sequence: CASSLGRTGGKYEQYF. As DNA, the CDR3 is TGTGCCAGCAGCTTAGGTCGGACAGGGGGCAAATACGAGCAGTACTTC. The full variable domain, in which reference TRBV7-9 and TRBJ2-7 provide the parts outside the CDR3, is DTGVSQNPRHKITKRGQNVTFRCDPISEHNRLYWYRQTLGQGPEFLTYFQNEAQLEKSRLLSDRFSAERPKGSFSTLEIQRTEQGDSAMYLCASSLGRTGGKYEQYFGPGTRLTVT.

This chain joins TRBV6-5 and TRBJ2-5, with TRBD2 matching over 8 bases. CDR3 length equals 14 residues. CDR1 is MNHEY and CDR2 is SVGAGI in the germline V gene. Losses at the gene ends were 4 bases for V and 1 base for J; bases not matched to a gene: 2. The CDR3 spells CASSSLAVQETQYF. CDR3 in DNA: TGTGCCAGCAGTTCACTAGCGGTCCAAGAGACCCAGTACTTC.

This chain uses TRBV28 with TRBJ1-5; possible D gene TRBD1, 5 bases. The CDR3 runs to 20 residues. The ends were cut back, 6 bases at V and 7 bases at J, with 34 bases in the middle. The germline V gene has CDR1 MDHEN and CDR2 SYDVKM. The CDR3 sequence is CASRTVEGWTSRYTVQPQHF. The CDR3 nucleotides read TGTGCCAGCAGGACAGTAGAAGGCTGGACTAGCCGGTATACTGTCCAGCCCCAGCATTTT.

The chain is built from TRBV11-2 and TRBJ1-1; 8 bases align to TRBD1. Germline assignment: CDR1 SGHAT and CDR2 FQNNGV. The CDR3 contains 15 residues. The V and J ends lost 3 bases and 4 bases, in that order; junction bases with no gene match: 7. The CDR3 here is CASSFQQGAGTEAFF. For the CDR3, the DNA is TGTGCCAGCAGCTTTCAGCAGGGGGCCGGCACTGAAGCTTTCTTT. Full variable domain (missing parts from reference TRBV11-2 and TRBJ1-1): EAGVAQSPRYKIIEKRQSVAFWCNPISGHATLYWYQQILGQGPKLLIQFQNNGVVDDSQLPKDRFSAERLKGVDSTLKIQPAKLEDSAVYLCASSFQQGAGTEAFFGQGTRLTVV.

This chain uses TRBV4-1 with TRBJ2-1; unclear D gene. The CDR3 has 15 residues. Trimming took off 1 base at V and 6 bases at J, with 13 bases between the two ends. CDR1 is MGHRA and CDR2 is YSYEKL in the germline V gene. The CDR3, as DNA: TGCGCCAGCAGCCAAGCACTAATCGGAATCAATGAGCAGTTCTTC. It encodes CASSQALIGINEQFF.

For the CDR3, the DNA is TGTGCCAGCAGCTCCCGGGACAGGGACGAGCAGTACTTC. Encoded protein: CASSSRDRDEQYF. The V and J genes are TRBV7-2 and TRBJ2-7, with 9 bases lining up with TRBD1. After removal of 4 bases from V and 5 bases from J, the junction contained 3 bases not matched to a gene. This CDR3 has 13 residues. The germline CDR1 and CDR2 sequences are SGHTA and FQGNSA.

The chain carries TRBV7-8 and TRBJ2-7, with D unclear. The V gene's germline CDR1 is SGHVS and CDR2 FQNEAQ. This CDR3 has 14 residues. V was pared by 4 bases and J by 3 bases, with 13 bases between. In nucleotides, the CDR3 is TGTGCCAGCAGCTGGTATTCCGGAAGCTACGAGCAGTACTTC. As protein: CASSWYSGSYEQYF.

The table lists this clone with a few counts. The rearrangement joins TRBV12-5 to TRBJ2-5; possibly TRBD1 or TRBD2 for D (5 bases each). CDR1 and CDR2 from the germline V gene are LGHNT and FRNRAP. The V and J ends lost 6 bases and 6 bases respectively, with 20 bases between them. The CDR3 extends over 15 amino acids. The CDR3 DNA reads TGTGCTAGTGGAGTCAGGGTGCGAGCGGTAAAGACCCAGTACTTC. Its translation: CASGVRVRAVKTQYF.

Here the CDR3 DNA reads TGTGCCAGCAGCTTAGGGAGATTACCGGGACAGGGGGACACCGGGGAGCTGTTTTTT. Translating gives CASSLGRLPGQGDTGELFF. The genes are TRBV11-3 and TRBJ2-2; 11 nucleotides line up with TRBD1. The CDR3 has 19 residues. Germline V gene sequence: CDR1 SGHNT, CDR2 YENEEA. V gave up 1 base and J gave up 3 bases; unmatched junction bases: 10.

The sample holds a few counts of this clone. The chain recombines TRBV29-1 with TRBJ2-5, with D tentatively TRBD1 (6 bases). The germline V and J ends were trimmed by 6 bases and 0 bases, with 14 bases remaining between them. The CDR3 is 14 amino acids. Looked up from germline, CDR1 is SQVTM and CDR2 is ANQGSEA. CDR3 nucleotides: TGCAGCGTAGCGGACAGATATGACCAAGAGACCCAGTACTTC. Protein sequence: CSVADRYDQETQYF.

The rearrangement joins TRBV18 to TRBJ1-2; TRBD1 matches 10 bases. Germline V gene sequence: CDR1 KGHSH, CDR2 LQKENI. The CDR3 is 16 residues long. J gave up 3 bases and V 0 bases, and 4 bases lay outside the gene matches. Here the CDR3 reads CASSPPSGTGDYGYTF. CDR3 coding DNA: TGTGCCAGCTCACCACCCTCCGGGACAGGGGACTATGGCTACACCTTC.

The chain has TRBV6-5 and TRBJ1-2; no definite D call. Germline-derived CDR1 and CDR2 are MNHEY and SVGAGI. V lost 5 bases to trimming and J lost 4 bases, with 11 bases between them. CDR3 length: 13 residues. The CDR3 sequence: CASSPQILYGYTF. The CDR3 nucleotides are TGTGCCAGCAGTCCACAGATTCTCTATGGCTACACCTTC.

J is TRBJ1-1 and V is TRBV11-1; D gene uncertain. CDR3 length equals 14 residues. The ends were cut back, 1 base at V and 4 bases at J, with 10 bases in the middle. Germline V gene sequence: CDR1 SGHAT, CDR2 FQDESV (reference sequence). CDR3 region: CASSLGELGTEAFF. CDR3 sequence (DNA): TGTGCCAGCAGCTTAGGGGAGCTGGGCACTGAAGCTTTCTTT.

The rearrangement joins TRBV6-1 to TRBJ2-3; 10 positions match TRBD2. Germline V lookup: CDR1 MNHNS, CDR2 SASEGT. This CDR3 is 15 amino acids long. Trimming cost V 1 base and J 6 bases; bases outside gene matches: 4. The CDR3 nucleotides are TGTGCCAGCAGTGAAGGAGCGGGGGGGCGGGATACGCAGTATTTT. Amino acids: CASSEGAGGRDTQYF.

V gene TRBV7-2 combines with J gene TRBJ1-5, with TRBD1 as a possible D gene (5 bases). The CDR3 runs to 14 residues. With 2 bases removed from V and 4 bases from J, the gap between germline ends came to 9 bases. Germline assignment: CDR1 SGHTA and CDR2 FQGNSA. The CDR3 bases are TGTGCCAGCAGCTTATGGGACGGGAATCAGCCCCAGCATTTT. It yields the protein CASSLWDGNQPQHF.

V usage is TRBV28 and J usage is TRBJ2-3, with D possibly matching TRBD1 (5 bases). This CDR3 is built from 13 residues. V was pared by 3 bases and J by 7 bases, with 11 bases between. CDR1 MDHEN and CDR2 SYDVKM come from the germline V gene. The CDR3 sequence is CASSFQGRNTQYF. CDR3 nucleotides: TGTGCCAGCAGTTTCCAGGGTAGGAATACGCAGTATTTT. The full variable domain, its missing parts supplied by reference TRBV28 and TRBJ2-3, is DVKVTQSSRYLVKRTGEKVFLECVQDMDHENMFWYRQDPGLGLRLIYFSYDVKMKEKGDIPEGYSVSREKKERFSLILESASTNQTSMYLCASSFQGRNTQYFGPGTRLTVL.

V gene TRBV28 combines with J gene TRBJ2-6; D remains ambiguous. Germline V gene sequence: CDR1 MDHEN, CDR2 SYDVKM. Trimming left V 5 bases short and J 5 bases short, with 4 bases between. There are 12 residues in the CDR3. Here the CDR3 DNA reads TGTGCCAGCAGTCACAGGGCCAACGTCCTGACTTTC. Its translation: CASSHRANVLTF.

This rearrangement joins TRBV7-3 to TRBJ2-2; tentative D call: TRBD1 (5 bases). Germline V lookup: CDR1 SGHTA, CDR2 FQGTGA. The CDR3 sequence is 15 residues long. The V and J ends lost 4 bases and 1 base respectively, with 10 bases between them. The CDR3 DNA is TGTGCCAGCAGCTCACAGGAACTGAACACCGGGGAGCTGTTTTTT. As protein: CASSSQELNTGELFF.

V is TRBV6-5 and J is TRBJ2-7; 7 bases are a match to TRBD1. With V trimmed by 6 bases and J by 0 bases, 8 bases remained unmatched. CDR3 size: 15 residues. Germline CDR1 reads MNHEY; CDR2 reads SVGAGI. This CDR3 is CASSPLTGSSYEQYF. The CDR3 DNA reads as TGTGCCAGCAGCCCCCTGACAGGGAGCTCCTACGAGCAGTACTTC.

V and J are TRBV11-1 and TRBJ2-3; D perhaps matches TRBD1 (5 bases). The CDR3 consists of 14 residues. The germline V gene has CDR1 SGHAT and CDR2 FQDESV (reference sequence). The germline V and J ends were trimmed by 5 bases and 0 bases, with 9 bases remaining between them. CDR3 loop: CASSTRVSTDTQYF. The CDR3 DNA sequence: TGTGCCAGCAGCACCAGGGTTAGCACAGATACGCAGTATTTT.

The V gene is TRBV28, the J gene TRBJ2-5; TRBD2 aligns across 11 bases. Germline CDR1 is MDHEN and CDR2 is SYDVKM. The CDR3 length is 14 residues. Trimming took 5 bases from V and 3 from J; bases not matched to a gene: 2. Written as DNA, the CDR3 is TGTGCCAGCAGTCTGGGACTAGCGGAAGAGACCCAGTACTTC. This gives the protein CASSLGLAEETQYF.

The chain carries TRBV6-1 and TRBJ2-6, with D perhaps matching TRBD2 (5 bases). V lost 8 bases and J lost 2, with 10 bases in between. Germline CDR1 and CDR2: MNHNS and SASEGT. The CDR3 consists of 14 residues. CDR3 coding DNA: TGTGCCAGCTTTGAGGGCGCTGGGGCCAACGTCCTGACTTTC. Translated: CASFEGAGANVLTF.

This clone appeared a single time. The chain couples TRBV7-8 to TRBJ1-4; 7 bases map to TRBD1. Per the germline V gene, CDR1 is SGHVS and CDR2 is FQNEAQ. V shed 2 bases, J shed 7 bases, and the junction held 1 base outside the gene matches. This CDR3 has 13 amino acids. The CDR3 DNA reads TGTGCCAGCAGCTTAAGGGGGCTTGAAAAACTGTTTTTT. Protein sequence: CASSLRGLEKLFF.